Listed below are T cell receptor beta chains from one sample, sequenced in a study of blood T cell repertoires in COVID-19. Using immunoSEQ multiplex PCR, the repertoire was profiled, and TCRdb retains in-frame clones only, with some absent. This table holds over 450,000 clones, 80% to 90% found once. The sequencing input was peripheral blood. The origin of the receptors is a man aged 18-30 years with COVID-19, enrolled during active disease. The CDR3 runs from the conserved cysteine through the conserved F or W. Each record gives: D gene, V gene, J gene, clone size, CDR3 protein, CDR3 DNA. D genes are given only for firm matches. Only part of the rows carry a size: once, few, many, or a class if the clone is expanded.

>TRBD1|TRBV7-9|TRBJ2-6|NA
CASSLAQGASGANVLTF
TGTGCCAGCAGCTTAGCGCAGGGGGCGTCTGGGGCCAACGTCCTGACTTTC
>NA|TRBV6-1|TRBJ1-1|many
CASSEYTGKTEAFF
TGTGCCAGCAGTGAGTACACAGGGAAAACTGAAGCTTTCTTT
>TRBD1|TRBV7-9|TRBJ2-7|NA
CASSPTGTVQYF
TGTGCCAGCAGCCCAACCGGGACAGTACAGTACTTC
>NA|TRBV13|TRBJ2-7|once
CASSGHNRTTGLGDYEQYF
TGTGCCAGCAGCGGCCACAACAGAACCACAGGGCTTGGGGACTACGAGCAGTACTTC
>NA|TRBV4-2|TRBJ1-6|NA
CASSLTNLLTASPLHF
TGTGCCAGCAGCCTAACCAATTTACTGACAGCCTCACCCCTCCACTTT
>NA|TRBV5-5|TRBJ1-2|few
CASSLAASKGYTF
TGTGCCAGCAGCTTGGCCGCTTCTAAGGGCTACACCTTC
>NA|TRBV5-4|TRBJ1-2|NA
CASRDEGEGGYTF
TGTGCCAGCAGGGATGAGGGGGAAGGGGGCTACACCTTC
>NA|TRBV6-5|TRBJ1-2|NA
CASSYSRGSYGYTF
TGTGCCAGCAGTTACTCGCGGGGATCCTATGGCTACACCTTC
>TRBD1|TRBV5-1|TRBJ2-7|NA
CASSPRTGGYYEQYF
TGCGCCAGCAGCCCCCGGACAGGGGGCTACTACGAGCAGTACTTC
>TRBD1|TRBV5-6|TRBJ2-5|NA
CASSVGQGPRKTQYF
TGTGCCAGCAGCGTAGGACAGGGACCAAGAAAGACCCAGTACTTC
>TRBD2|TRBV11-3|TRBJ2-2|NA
CASSLEGTTRTGELFF
TGTGCCAGCAGCCTAGAGGGGACTACACGGACCGGGGAGCTGTTTTTT
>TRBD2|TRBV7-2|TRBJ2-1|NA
CASSRRTSGTWEQFF
TGTGCCAGCAGCCGGAGGACTAGCGGGACGTGGGAGCAGTTCTTC
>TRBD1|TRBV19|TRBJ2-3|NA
CASSPRDRGMGTDTQYF
TGTGCCAGTAGTCCCCGGGACAGGGGAATGGGCACAGATACGCAGTATTTT
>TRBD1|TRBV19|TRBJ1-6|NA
CASSIDDRGSSPLHF
TGTGCCAGTAGTATAGATGACAGGGGAAGCTCACCCCTCCACTTT
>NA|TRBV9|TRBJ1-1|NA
CASGTWNTEAFF
TGTGCCAGCGGGACATGGAACACTGAAGCTTTCTTT
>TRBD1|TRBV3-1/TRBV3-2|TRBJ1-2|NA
CASSPTGGVYGYTF
TGTGCCAGCAGCCCAACAGGGGGCGTTTACGGCTACACCTTC
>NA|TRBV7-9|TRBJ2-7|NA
CASSFGFRGEQYF
TGTGCCAGCAGCTTCGGGTTTCGGGGCGAGCAGTACTTC
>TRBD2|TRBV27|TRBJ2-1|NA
CASSLKTSGGIDEQFF
TGTGCCAGCAGTTTAAAGACTAGCGGGGGGATCGATGAGCAGTTCTTC
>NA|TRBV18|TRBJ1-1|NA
CASSPRAMNTEAFF
TGTGCCAGCTCACCTCGAGCGATGAACACTGAAGCTTTCTTT
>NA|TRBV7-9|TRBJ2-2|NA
CASSPNQGHTGELFF
TGTGCCAGCAGCCCTAACCAGGGCCACACCGGGGAGCTGTTTTTT
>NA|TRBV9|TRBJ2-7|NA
CASSEGSGVGYEQYF
TGTGCCAGCAGCGAGGGTAGCGGAGTGGGCTACGAGCAGTACTTC
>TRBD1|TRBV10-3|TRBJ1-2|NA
CAISGQGTPSVAGYTF
TGTGCCATCAGCGGACAGGGTACTCCTTCTGTTGCTGGCTACACCTTC
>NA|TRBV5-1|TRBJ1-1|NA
CASSGSTRVMNTEAFF
TGCGCCAGCAGCGGTTCAACCAGGGTCATGAACACTGAAGCTTTCTTT
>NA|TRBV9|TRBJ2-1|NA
CASSVGDSTYNEQFF
TGTGCCAGCAGCGTAGGGGACTCGACCTACAATGAGCAGTTCTTC
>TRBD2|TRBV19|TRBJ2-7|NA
CASTLRTSGVHEQYF
TGTGCCAGTACCCTTAGGACTAGCGGGGTGCACGAGCAGTACTTC
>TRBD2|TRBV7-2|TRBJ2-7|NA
CASSHDLAAYSYEQYF
TGTGCCAGCAGCCACGATCTAGCGGCATACTCCTACGAGCAGTACTTC
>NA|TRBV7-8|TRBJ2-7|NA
CASSLLGTGYEQYF
TGTGCCAGCAGCTTATTAGGGACTGGCTACGAGCAGTACTTC
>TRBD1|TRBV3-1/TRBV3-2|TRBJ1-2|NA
CASSLTGDWNGYTF
TGTGCCAGCAGCCTTACAGGGGACTGGAATGGCTACACCTTC
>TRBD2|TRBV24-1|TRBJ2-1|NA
CATSDSHLAGSYNEQFF
TGTGCCACCAGTGATTCCCACCTAGCGGGATCCTACAATGAGCAGTTCTTC
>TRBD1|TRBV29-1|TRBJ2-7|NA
CSVAGTGVGEQYF
TGCAGCGTTGCCGGGACAGGGGTAGGGGAGCAGTACTTC
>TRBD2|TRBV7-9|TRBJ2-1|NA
CASSSGTSGYNEQFF
TGTGCCAGCAGCTCCGGGACTAGCGGCTACAATGAGCAGTTCTTC
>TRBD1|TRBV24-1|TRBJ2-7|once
CATSDTGTGYEQYF
TGTGCCACCAGTGACACCGGGACAGGCTACGAGCAGTACTTC